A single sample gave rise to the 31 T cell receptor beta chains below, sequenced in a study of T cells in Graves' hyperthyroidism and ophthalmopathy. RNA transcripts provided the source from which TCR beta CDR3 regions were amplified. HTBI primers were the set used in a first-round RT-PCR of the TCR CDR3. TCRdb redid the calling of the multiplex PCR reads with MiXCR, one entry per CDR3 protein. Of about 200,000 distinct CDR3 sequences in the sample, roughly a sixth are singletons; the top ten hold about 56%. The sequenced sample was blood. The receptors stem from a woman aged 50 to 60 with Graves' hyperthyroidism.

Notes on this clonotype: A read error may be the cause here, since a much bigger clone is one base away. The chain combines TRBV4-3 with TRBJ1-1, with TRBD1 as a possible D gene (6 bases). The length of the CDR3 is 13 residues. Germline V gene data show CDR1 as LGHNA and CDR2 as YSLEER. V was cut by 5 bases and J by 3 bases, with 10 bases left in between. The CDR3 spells CASSTQGYTEAFF. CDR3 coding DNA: TGCGCCAGCAGCACCCAGGGGTACACTGAAGCTTTCTTT.

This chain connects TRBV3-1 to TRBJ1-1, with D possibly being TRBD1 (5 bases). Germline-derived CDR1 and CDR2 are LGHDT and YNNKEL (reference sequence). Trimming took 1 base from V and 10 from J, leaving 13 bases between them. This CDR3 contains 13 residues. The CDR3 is CASSQVEGYGAFF. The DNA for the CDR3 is TGTGCCAGCAGCCAAGTAGAGGGGTATGGAGCTTTCTTT.

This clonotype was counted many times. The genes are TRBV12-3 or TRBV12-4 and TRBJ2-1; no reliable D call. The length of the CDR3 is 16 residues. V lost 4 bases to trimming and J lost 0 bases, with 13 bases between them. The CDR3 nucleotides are TGTGCCAGCAGTTCCCGACTTTCAAGCTCCTACAATGAGCAGTTCTTC. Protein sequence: CASSSRLSSSYNEQFF.

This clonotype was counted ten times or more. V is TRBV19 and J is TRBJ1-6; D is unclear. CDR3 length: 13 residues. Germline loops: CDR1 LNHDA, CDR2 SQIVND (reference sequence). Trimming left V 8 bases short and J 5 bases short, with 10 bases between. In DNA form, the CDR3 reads TGTGCCAGTGGAAACCGTCATAATTCACCCCTCCACTTT. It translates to CASGNRHNSPLHF.

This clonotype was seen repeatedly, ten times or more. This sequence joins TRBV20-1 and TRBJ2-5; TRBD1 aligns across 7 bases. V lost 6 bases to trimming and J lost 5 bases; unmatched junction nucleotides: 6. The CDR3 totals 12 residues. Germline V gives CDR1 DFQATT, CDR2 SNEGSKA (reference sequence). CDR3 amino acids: CSAQTGLETQYF. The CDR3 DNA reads TGCAGTGCCCAGACAGGGCTGGAGACCCAGTACTTC.

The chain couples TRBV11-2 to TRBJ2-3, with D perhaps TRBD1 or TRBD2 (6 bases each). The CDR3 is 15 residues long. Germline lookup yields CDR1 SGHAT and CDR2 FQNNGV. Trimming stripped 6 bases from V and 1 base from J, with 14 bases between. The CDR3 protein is CASRQGGRGTDTQYF. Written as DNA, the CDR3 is TGTGCCAGCAGGCAAGGGGGGCGCGGCACAGATACGCAGTATTTT.

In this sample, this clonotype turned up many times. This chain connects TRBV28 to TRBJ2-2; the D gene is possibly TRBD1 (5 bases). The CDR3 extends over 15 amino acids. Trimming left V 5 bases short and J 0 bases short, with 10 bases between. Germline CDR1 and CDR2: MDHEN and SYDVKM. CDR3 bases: TGTGCCAGCAGTGACAGCAACGCGAACACCGGGGAGCTGTTTTTT. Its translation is CASSDSNANTGELFF.

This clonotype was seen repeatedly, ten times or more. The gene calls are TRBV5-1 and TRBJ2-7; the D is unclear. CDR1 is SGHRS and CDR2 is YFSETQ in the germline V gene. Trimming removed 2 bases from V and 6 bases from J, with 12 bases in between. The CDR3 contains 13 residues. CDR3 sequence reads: CASSFALSPEQYF. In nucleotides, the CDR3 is TGCGCCAGCAGCTTCGCCCTTTCCCCCGAGCAGTACTTC.

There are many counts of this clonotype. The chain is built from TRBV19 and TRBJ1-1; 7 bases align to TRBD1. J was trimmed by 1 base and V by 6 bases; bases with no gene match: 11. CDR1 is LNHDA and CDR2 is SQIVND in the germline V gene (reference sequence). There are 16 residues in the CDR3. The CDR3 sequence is CASRSGQAIGNTEAFF. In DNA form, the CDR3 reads TGTGCCAGTAGAAGCGGACAGGCCATTGGGAACACTGAAGCTTTCTTT.

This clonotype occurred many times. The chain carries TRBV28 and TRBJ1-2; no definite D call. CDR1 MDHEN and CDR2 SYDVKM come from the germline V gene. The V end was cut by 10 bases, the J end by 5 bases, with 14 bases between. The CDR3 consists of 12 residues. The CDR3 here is CATSFGSYGYTF. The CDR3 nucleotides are TGTGCCACCTCGTTTGGTAGTTATGGCTACACCTTC.

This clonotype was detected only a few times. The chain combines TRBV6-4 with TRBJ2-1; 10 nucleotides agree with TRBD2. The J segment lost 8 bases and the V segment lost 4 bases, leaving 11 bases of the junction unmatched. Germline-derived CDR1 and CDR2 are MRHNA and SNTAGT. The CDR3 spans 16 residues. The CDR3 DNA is TGTGCCAGCAGTGGCGAGGCTAGCGGGAGCGGGCATGAGCAGTTCTTC. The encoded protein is CASSGEASGSGHEQFF.

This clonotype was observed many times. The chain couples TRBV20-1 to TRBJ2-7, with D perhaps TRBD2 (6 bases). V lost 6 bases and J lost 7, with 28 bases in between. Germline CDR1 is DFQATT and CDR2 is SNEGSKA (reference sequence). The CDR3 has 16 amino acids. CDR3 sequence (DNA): TGCAGTGCGACCCAATCTTACGGGGGAACCCCGGGGGAGCAGTACTTC. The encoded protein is CSATQSYGGTPGEQYF.

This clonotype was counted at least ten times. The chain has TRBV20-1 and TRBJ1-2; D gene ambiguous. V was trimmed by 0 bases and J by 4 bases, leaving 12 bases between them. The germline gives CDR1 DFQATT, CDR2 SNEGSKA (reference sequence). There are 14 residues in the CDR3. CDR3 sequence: CSARDSPDFYGYTF. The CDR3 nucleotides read TGCAGTGCTAGAGATTCGCCAGACTTCTATGGCTACACCTTC.

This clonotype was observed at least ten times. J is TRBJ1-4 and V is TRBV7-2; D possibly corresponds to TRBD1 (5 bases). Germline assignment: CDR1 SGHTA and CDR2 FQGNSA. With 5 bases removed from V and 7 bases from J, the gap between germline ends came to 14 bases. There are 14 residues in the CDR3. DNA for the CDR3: TGTGCCAGCAGCCTAGGGGATTTGGGTGAAAAACTGTTTTTT. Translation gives CASSLGDLGEKLFF.

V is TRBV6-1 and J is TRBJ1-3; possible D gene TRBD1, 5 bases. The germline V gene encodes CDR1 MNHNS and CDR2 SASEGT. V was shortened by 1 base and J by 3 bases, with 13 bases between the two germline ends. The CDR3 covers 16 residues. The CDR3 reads CASSEVPSGVGNTIYF. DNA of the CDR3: TGTGCCAGCAGTGAAGTGCCATCGGGGGTTGGAAACACCATATATTTT.

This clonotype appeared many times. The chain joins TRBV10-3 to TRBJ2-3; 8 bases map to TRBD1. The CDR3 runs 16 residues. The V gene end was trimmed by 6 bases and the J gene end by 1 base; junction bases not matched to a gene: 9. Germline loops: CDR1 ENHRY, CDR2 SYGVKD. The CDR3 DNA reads TGTGCCATCAGCCCCAGGACAGGGTCTGGCACAGATACGCAGTATTTT. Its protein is CAISPRTGSGTDTQYF.

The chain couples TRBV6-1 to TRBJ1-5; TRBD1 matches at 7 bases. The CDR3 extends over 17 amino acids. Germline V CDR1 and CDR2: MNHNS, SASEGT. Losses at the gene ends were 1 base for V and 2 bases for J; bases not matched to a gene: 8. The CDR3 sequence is CASSEGQGGDGNQPQHF. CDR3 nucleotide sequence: TGTGCCAGCAGTGAAGGACAGGGAGGAGATGGCAATCAGCCCCAGCATTTT.

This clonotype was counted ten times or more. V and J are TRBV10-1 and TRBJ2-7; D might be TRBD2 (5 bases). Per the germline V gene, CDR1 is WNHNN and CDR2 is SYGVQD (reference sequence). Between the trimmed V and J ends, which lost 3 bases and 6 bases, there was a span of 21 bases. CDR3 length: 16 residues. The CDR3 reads CASSDGLRESVGEQYF. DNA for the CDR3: TGCGCCAGCAGTGACGGTTTAAGGGAGTCGGTCGGCGAGCAGTACTTC.

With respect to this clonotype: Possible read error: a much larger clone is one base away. The CDR3 nucleotides are TGTGCCACCAGTTACGGGACAGGGGGTTCCGAGCAGTTCTTC. Translated, it gives CATSYGTGGSEQFF. The chain employs TRBV24-1 and TRBJ2-1; 11 nucleotides agree with TRBD1. The CDR3 spans 14 residues. Trimming cost V 6 bases and J 10 bases; bases outside gene matches: 7. Germline V gives CDR1 KGHDR, CDR2 SFDVKD.

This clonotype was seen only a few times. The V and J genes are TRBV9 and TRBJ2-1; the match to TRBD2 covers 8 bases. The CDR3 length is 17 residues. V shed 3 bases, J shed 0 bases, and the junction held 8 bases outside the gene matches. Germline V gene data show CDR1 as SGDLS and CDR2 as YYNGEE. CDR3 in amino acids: CASSARGSGGSYNEQFF. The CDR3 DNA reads TGTGCCAGCAGCGCCCGAGGCAGCGGGGGCTCCTACAATGAGCAGTTCTTC.

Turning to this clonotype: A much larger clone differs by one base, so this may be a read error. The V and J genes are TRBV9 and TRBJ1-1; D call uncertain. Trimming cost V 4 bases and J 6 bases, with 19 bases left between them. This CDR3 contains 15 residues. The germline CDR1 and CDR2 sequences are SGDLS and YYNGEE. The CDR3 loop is CASSPQVGRDAEAFF. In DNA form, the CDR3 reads TGTGCCAGCAGCCCCCAGGTCGGGCGCGACGCTGAAGCTTTCTTT. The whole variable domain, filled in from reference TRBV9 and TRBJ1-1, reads DSGVTQTPKHLITATGQRVTLRCSPRSGDLSVYWYQQSLDQGLQFLIQYYNGEERAKGNILERFSAQQFPDLHSELNLSSLELGDSALYFCASSPQVGRDAEAFFGQGTRLTVV.

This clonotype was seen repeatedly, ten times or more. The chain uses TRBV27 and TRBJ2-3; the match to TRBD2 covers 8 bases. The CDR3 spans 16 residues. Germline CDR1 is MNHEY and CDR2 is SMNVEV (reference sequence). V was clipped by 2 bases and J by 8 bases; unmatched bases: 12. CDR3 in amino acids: CASSLGWRREERTQYF. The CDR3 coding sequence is TGTGCCAGCAGTTTAGGCTGGCGGCGGGAGGAACGTACGCAGTATTTT.

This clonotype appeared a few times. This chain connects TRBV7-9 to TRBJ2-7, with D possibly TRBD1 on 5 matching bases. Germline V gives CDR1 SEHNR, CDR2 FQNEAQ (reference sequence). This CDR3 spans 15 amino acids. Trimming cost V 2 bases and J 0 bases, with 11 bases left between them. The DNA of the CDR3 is TGTGCCAGCAGCTTAACACGACAGACCTCCTACGAGCAGTACTTC. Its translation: CASSLTRQTSYEQYF.

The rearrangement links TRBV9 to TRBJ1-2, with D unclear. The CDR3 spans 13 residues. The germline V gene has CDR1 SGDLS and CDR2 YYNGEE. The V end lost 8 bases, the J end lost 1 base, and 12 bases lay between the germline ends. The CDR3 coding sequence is TGTGCCAGTTCCGGAGGAGTTAACTATGGCTACACCTTC. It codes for CASSGGVNYGYTF.

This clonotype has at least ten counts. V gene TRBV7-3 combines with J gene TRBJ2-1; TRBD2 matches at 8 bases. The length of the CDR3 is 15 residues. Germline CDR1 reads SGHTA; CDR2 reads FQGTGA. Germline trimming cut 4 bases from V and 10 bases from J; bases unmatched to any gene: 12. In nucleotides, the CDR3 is TGTGCCAGCAGCTACCTGGGTGGGGGCGGGGGGGAGCAGTTCTTC. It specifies CASSYLGGGGGEQFF.

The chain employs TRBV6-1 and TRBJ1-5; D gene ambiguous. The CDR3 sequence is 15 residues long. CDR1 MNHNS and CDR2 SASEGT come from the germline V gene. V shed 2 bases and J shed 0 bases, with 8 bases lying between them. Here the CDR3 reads CASSERRISNQPQHF. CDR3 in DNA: TGTGCCAGCAGTGAACGGAGAATTAGCAATCAGCCCCAGCATTTT.

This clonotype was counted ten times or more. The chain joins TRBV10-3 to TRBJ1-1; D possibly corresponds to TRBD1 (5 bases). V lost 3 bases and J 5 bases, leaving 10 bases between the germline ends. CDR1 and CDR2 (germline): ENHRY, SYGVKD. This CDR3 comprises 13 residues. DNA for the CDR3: TGTGCCATCAGTGAAGGGACGGGGACTGAAGCTTTCTTT. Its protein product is CAISEGTGTEAFF.

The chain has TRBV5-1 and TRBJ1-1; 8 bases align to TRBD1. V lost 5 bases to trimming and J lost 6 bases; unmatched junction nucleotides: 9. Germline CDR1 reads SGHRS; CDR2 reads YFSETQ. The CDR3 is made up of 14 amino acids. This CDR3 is CASRPGQGAAEAFF. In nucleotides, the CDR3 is TGCGCCAGCAGACCCGGACAGGGAGCGGCTGAAGCTTTCTTT.

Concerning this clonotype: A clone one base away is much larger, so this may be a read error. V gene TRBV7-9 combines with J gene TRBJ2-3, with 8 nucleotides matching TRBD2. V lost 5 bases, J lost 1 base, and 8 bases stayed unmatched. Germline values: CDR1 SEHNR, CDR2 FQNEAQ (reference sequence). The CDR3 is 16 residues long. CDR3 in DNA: TGTGCCAGCAGCCCTAGCGGGCGAATAGGCACAGATACGCAGTATTTT. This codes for CASSPSGRIGTDTQYF.

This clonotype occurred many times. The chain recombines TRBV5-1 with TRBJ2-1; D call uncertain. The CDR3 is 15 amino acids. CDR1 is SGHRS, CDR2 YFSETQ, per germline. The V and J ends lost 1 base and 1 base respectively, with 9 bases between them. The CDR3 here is CASSLNGPSYNEQFF. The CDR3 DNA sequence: TGCGCCAGCAGCTTGAACGGTCCGTCCTACAATGAGCAGTTCTTC.

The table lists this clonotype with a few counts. The CDR3 DNA is TGTGCCATCAGTGAGTTAAGGGGCGGTGGCTACACCTTC. Amino acid sequence: CAISELRGGGYTF. The chain carries TRBV10-3 and TRBJ1-2, with D maybe TRBD1 (5 bases). Trimming removed 1 base from V and 7 bases from J, with 10 bases in between. Germline assignment: CDR1 ENHRY and CDR2 SYGVKD. There are 13 residues in the CDR3.